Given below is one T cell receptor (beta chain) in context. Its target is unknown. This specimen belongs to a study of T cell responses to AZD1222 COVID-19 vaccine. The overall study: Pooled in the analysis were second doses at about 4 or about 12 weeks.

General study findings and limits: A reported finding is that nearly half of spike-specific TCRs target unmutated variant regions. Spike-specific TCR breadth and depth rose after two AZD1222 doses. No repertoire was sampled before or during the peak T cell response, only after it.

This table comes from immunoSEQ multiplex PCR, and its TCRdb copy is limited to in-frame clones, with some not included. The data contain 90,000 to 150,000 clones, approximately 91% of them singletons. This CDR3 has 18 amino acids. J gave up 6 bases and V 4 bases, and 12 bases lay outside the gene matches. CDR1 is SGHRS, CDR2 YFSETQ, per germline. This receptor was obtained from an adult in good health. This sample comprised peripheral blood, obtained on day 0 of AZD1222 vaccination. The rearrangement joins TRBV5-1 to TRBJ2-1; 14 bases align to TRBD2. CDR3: CASSTTPHGTSGSNEQFF. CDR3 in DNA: TGCGCCAGCAGCACGACACCCCACGGGACTAGCGGGAGCAATGAGCAGTTCTTC.